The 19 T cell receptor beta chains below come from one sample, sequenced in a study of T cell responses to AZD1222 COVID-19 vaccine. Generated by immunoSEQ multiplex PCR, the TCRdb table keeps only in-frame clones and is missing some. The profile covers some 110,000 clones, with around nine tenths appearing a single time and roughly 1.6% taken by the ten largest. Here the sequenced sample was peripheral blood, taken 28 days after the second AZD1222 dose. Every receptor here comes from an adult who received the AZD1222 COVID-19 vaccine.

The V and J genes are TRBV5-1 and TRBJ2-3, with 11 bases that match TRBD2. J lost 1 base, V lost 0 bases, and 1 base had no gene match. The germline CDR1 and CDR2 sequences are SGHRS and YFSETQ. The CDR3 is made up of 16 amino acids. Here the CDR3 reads CASSLELAGGTDTQYF. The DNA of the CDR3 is TGCGCCAGCAGCTTGGAACTAGCGGGAGGCACAGATACGCAGTATTTT.

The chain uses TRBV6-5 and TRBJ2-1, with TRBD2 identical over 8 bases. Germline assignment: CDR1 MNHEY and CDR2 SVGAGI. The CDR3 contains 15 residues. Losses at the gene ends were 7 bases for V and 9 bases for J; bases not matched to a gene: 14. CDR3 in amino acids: CASTPGLASDSEQFF. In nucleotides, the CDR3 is TGTGCCAGCACCCCCGGACTAGCATCTGACAGTGAGCAGTTCTTC.

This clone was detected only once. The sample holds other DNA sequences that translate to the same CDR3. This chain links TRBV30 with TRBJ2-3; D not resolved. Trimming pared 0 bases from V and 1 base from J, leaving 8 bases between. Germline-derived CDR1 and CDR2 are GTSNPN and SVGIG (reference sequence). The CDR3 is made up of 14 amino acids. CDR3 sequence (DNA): TGTGCCTGGAGTGTACTCGGAGGCACAGATACGCAGTATTTT. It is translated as CAWSVLGGTDTQYF.

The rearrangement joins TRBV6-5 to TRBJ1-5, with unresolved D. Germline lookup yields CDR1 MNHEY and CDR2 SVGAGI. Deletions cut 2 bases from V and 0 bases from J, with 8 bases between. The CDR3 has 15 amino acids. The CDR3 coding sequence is TGTGCCAGCAGTTACATGGGCGGTAGCAATCAGCCCCAGCATTTT. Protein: CASSYMGGSNQPQHF.

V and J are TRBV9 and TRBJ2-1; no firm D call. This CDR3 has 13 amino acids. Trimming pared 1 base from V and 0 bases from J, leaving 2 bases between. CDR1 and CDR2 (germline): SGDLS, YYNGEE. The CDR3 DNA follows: TGTGCCAGCAGCGTAAACTCCTACAATGAGCAGTTCTTC. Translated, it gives CASSVNSYNEQFF. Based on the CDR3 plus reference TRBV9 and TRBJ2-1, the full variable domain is DSGVTQTPKHLITATGQRVTLRCSPRSGDLSVYWYQQSLDQGLQFLIQYYNGEERAKGNILERFSAQQFPDLHSELNLSSLELGDSALYFCASSVNSYNEQFFGPGTRLTVL.

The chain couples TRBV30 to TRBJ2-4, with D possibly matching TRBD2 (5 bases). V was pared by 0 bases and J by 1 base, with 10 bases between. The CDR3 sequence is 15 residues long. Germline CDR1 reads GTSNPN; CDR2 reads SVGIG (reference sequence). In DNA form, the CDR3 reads TGTGCCTGGAGTGTTCGACCGGGGGCCAAAAACATTCAGTACTTC. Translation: CAWSVRPGAKNIQYF.

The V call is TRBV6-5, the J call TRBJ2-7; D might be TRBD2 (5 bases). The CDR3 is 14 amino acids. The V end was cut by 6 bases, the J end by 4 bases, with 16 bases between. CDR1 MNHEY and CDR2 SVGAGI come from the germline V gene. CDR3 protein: CASSGLFPQYEQYF. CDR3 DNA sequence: TGTGCCAGCAGCGGACTTTTCCCGCAATACGAGCAGTACTTC.

The CDR3 loop reads CASSSRKNAGTEAFF. As DNA, the CDR3 is TGTGCCAGCAGTTCCCGAAAAAACGCGGGGACTGAAGCTTTCTTT. This chain joins TRBV6-2 or TRBV6-3 and TRBJ1-1; D gene unclear. CDR1 is MNHEY and CDR2 is SVGEGT in the germline V gene. The CDR3 loop spans 15 amino acids. V was clipped by 4 bases and J by 5 bases, with 17 bases between them.

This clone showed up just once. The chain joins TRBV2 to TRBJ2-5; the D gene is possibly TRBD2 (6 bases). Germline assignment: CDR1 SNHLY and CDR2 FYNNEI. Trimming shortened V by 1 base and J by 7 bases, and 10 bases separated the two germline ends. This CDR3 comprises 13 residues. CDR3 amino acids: CASSEEEGVTQYF. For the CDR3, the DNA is TGTGCCAGCAGTGAAGAGGAGGGAGTGACCCAGTACTTC.

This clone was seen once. CDR3 residues: CSASLQGYYEQYF. In DNA form, the CDR3 reads TGCAGTGCTAGTTTACAGGGATACTACGAGCAGTACTTC. J is TRBJ2-7 and V is TRBV20-1; D might be TRBD1 (6 bases). V gave up 3 bases and J gave up 3 bases, with 12 bases separating them. CDR3 length: 13 amino acids. Per germline, CDR1 DFQATT and CDR2 SNEGSKA (reference sequence).

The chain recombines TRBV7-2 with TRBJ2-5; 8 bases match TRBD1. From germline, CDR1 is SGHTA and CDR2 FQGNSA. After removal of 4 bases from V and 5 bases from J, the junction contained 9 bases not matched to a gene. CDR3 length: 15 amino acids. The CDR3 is CASSSEPYRGETQYF. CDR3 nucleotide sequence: TGTGCCAGCAGCTCCGAGCCCTACAGGGGGGAGACCCAGTACTTC.

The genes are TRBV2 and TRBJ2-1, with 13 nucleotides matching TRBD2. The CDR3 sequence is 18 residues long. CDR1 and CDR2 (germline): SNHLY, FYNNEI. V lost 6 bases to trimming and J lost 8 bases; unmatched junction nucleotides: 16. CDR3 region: CASRAGTSGIKAIDEQFF. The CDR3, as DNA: TGTGCCAGCAGGGCTGGGACTAGCGGGATAAAAGCGATCGATGAGCAGTTCTTC.

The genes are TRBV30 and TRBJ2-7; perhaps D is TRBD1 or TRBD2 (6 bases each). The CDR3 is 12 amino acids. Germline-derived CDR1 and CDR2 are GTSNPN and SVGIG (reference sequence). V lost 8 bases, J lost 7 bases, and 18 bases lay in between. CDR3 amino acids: CAMTGLGGEQYF. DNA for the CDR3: TGTGCCATGACAGGACTGGGGGGAGAGCAGTACTTC.

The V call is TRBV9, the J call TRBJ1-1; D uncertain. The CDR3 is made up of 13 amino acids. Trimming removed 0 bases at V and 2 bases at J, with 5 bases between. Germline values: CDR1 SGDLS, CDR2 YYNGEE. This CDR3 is CASSVGSNTEAFF. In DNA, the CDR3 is TGTGCCAGCAGCGTAGGCAGTAACACTGAAGCTTTCTTT.

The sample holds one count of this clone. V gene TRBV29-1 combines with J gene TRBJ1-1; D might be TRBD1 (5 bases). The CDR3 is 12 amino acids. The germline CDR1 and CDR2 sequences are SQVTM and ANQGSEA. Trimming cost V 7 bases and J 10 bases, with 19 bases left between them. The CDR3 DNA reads TGCAGCGGGGGCCTTAACAGTTTTGGAGCTTTCTTT. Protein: CSGGLNSFGAFF.

CDR3 loop: CAISESSLNTIYF. CDR3 in DNA: TGTGCCATCAGTGAGTCTAGTTTAAACACCATATATTTT. The chain is built from TRBV10-3 and TRBJ1-3; unclear D gene. V lost 0 bases and J lost 6, with 6 bases in between. The CDR3 contains 13 residues. In germline, CDR1 is ENHRY, CDR2 SYGVKD.

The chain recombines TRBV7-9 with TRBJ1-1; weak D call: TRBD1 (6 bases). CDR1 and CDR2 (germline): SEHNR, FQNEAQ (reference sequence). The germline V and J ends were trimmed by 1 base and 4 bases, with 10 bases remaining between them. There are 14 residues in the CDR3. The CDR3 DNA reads TGTGCCAGCAGCTTAGTATTAGGGGGCACTGAAGCTTTCTTT. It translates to CASSLVLGGTEAFF.

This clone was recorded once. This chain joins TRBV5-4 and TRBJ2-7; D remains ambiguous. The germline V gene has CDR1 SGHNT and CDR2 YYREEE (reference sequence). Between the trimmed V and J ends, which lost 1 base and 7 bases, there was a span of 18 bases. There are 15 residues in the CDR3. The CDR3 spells CASSLWVGTPGEQYF. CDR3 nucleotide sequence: TGTGCCAGCAGCTTGTGGGTCGGTACTCCGGGTGAGCAGTACTTC.

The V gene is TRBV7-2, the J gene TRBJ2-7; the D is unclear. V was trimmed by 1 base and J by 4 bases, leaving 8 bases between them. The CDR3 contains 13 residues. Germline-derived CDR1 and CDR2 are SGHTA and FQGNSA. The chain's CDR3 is CASSLGVGYEQYF. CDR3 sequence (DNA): TGTGCCAGCAGCTTAGGGGTGGGTTACGAGCAGTACTTC.